Given below is one TCR beta chain in context. No antigen is known for it. This entry is derived from a study of CD8 T cells in Susac syndrome. RNA was extracted with the RNeasy kit, and a quantity of roughly 0.45 to 1 ug was reverse transcribed using random hexamers. Amplification of TCR beta CDR3 by immunoSEQ multiplex PCR spanned 54 Vbeta and 13 Jbeta. Using its own MiXCR run on the immunoSEQ multiplex PCR reads, TCRdb lists one record per CDR3 protein. The sample comprises some 150,000 distinct CDR3 sequences, 90% to 95% of which are singletons, and more than 0.2% rests with the top ten. Multiple sclerosis controls were treatment-naive patients with stable or active relapsing-remitting disease. TEMRA cells were FACS-enriched, while CD8+ and CD4+ T cells were negatively isolated. V lost 7 bases and J lost 0; bases outside the gene matches: 7. Germline loops: CDR1 SQVTM, CDR2 ANQGSEA. CDR3 length equals 14 residues.

Findings of the study overall: Regarding the TCR sequencing and HLA analysis, the study admitted that a relatively small number of individuals were involved.

The source of this sequence is a human donor with multiple sclerosis. Sequenced input: CD8+ T cells from PBMCs. This chain joins TRBV29-1 and TRBJ2-7; 9 bases line up with TRBD1. The CDR3 nucleotides are TGCAGCGGCTCCGGGACAGGGCACTCCTACGAGCAGTACTTC. It encodes CSGSGTGHSYEQYF.